These T cell receptor beta chains were read from a single sample in a study of radiation and T cells in renal cell carcinoma. Clones were read by immunoSEQ multiplex PCR, and TCRdb kept only the in-frame ones, dropping some. The sample has about 130,000 clones, 70% to 90% seen once. Sample: blood, taken from a patient whose treatment included radiotherapy and nephrectomy. The source of these receptors is a woman aged 65 to 85 with renal cell carcinoma. Both conserved end residues are trimmed from each CDR3.

J | V | CDR3
TRBJ1-3 | TRBV11-1 | ASSLTDTPLTLSGNTIY
TRBJ1-1 | TRBV6-1 | ASSARQGANTEAF
TRBJ1-1 | TRBV28 | ASSAHSMNTEAF
TRBJ2-1 | TRBV7-3 | ASSLNPGGHPYNEQF
TRBJ1-5 | TRBV6-1 | ASSGYMNSNQPQH
TRBJ2-7 | TRBV2 | ASSAGTAAYEQY
TRBJ1-3 | TRBV5-5 | ASSMTAGNTIY
TRBJ2-7 | TRBV6-6 | ASSPRDRGSYEQY
TRBJ2-4 | TRBV4-3 | ASSQDNGPSNKNIQY
TRBJ2-7 | TRBV28 | ASSRQGEQY
TRBJ2-5 | TRBV5-4 | ASSLVGLAHKTQY
TRBJ2-5 | TRBV19 | ASSTMPGQGTQETQY
TRBJ2-1 | TRBV6-6 | ASSYPGQGDNEQF
TRBJ1-5 | TRBV5-6 | ASSLGAGHQPQH
TRBJ2-7 | TRBV9 | ASSVGTSGGTYEQY
TRBJ2-6 | TRBV5-1 | ASSLVVEAGANVLT
TRBJ1-2 | TRBV5-1 | ASSLSRAYGYT
TRBJ2-5 | TRBV4-2 | ASSQATSGGALETQY
TRBJ2-5 | TRBV5-4 | ASSQRQGKETQY
TRBJ2-2 | TRBV4-2 | ASSQDSGRAGAGELF
TRBJ2-1 | TRBV9 | ASSVASGGFGEQF
TRBJ2-5 | TRBV9 | ASSTPGVQETQY
TRBJ1-1 | TRBV19 | ASSTTGVNTEAF
TRBJ1-4 | TRBV4-1 | ASSQEGVGRPNEKLF
TRBJ1-2 | TRBV28 | ASSLAGRGYT
TRBJ1-6 | TRBV4-2 | ASSQDRSSYNSPLH
TRBJ2-1 | TRBV6-1 | ASSKLGGAWDEQF
TRBJ1-2 | TRBV6-6 | ASSGGRWGYT
TRBJ1-2 | TRBV25-1 | ASRGQTNYGYT
TRBJ1-1 | TRBV6-4 | ASSASFMNTEAF
TRBJ2-2 | TRBV5-4 | ASSTRGDTGELF
TRBJ1-1 | TRBV29-1 | SVVRQGTPGTEAF
TRBJ2-5 | TRBV5-8 | ASSLGTTQETQY
TRBJ2-3 | TRBV6-6 | ASSPRGGSTDTQY
TRBJ2-1 | TRBV7-6 | ASSFQGATGGGNEQF
TRBJ2-7 | TRBV27 | ASSSWGTGTYEQY
TRBJ2-1 | TRBV30 | AWSVLDIQF
TRBJ2-5 | TRBV2 | ASRPDGQETQY
TRBJ2-3 | TRBV7-9 | ASSILAGVSPSTDTQY
TRBJ2-3 | TRBV27 | ASSIRTGAGTDTQY
TRBJ1-1 | TRBV18 | ASSPRIQGADTEAF
TRBJ2-5 | TRBV4-2 | ASSQDLAGGGQETQY
TRBJ2-7 | TRBV5-6 | ASSRWDRFSYEQY
TRBJ1-3 | TRBV30 | AWMKGFAGNTIY
TRBJ1-1 | TRBV15 | ATSRGGQGSTEAF
TRBJ2-7 | TRBV6-6 | ASSWGSYEQY